One and the same sample provided the 32 T cell receptor beta chains below, sequenced in a study of cytomegalovirus exposure and HLA in healthy donors. Primers included in the PCR were 60 Vbeta and 13 Jbeta primers. Libraries were prepared by immunoSEQ multiplex PCR; TCRdb keeps only in-frame clonotypes and omits some of them. The data show roughly 140,000 clones, about four fifths seen once. The sequenced sample consisted of PBMCs. These receptor sequences come from a man aged 25-45 years in good health and CMV-seropositive.

This chain joins TRBV7-2 and TRBJ2-7; the match to TRBD1 covers 12 bases. Germline lookup yields CDR1 SGHTA and CDR2 FQGNSA. The J segment lost 6 bases and the V segment lost 5 bases, leaving 5 bases of the junction unmatched. The CDR3 loop spans 14 amino acids. The CDR3 DNA reads as TGTGCCAGCAGCCCGGGACAGGGGGCAGCCGAGCAGTACTTC. This encodes CASSPGQGAAEQYF. The full variable domain, its missing parts supplied by reference TRBV7-2 and TRBJ2-7, is GAGVSQSPSNKVTEKGKDVELRCDPISGHTALYWYRQSLGQGLEFLIYFQGNSAPDKSGLPSDRFSAERTGGSVSTLTIQRTQQEDSAVYLCASSPGQGAAEQYFGPGTRLTVT.

This chain links TRBV18 with TRBJ1-5; D is undetermined. This CDR3 comprises 16 residues. V shed 3 bases and J shed 1 base, with 13 bases lying between them. From germline, CDR1 is KGHSH and CDR2 LQKENI. CDR3: CASSPSGSRSNQPQHF. CDR3 sequence (DNA): TGTGCCAGCTCACCGTCGGGGAGCCGAAGCAATCAGCCCCAGCATTTT.

The chain has TRBV9 and TRBJ2-7; weak D call: TRBD2 (7 bases). The CDR3 extends over 13 amino acids. Trimming removed 0 bases at V and 7 bases at J, with 11 bases between. Germline loops: CDR1 SGDLS, CDR2 YYNGEE. The CDR3 region is CASSVEGGPEQYF. The CDR3, as DNA: TGTGCCAGCAGCGTAGAGGGGGGGCCGGAGCAGTACTTC.

The chain has TRBV5-1 and TRBJ1-1, with unresolved D. The CDR3 is 15 amino acids. With 0 bases removed from V and 11 bases from J, the gap between germline ends came to 20 bases. CDR1 and CDR2 (germline): SGHRS, YFSETQ. The DNA for the CDR3 is TGCGCCAGCAGCTTGGTAATGTCAGATGAACGTATGGCTTTCTTT. It yields the protein CASSLVMSDERMAFF.

The chain recombines TRBV18 with TRBJ2-7, with 7 nucleotides matching TRBD1. The CDR3 runs 14 residues. The J segment lost 3 bases and the V segment lost 3 bases, leaving 5 bases of the junction unmatched. The germline V gene encodes CDR1 KGHSH and CDR2 LQKENI. CDR3 sequence: CASSPRGLNYEQYF. In DNA form, the CDR3 reads TGTGCCAGCTCACCGAGGGGGCTTAACTACGAGCAGTACTTC. The entire variable domain, with the rest obtained from reference TRBV18 and TRBJ2-7, is as follows: NAGVMQNPRHLVRRRGQEARLRCSPMKGHSHVYWYRQLPEEGLKFMVYLQKENIIDESGMPKERFSAEFPKEGPSILRIQQVVRGDSAAYFCASSPRGLNYEQYFGPGTRLTVT.

The chain's CDR3 is CASSLGNTYEQYF. The CDR3 DNA is TGTGCCAGCAGCTTAGGCAACACCTACGAGCAGTACTTC. V gene TRBV11-2 combines with J gene TRBJ2-7; D unresolved. The V gene's germline CDR1 is SGHAT and CDR2 FQNNGV. Trimming left V 1 base short and J 2 bases short, with 6 bases between. This CDR3 region has 13 residues.

On this clone itself: Within the sample, other DNA sequences also encode this same CDR3. The chain is built from TRBV7-9 and TRBJ2-2, with D tentatively TRBD1 (5 bases). Per the germline V gene, CDR1 is SEHNR and CDR2 is FQNEAQ (reference sequence). Trimming shortened V by 1 base and J by 2 bases, and 8 bases separated the two germline ends. The CDR3 runs 15 residues. Here the CDR3 reads CASSLVQGNTGELFF. The CDR3 DNA sequence: TGTGCCAGCAGCTTAGTGCAGGGAAACACCGGGGAGCTGTTTTTT.

The table lists this clone with a count of one. The V and J genes are TRBV7-2 and TRBJ2-7, with TRBD1 matching over 7 bases. The V segment lost 4 bases and the J segment 2 bases; nucleotides outside the gene matches: 5. Germline V lookup: CDR1 SGHTA, CDR2 FQGNSA. The CDR3 contains 14 residues. The CDR3 spells CASSSGQLTYEQYF. CDR3 DNA: TGTGCCAGCAGCTCGGGACAGCTAACCTACGAGCAGTACTTC.

The chain carries TRBV27 and TRBJ2-7, with 8 nucleotides matching TRBD1. The CDR3 totals 13 residues. V trimming: 6 bases; J trimming: 4 bases; junction bases outside the gene matches: 5. Germline CDR1 and CDR2: MNHEY and SMNVEV (reference sequence). This chain's CDR3 is CASSQGQAYEQYF. In DNA, the CDR3 is TGTGCCAGCAGCCAGGGACAGGCGTACGAGCAGTACTTC.

The gene calls are TRBV27 and TRBJ1-1, with D possibly TRBD1 on 6 matching bases. Germline lookup yields CDR1 MNHEY and CDR2 SMNVEV (reference sequence). This CDR3 comprises 15 residues. Trimming stripped 3 bases from V and 0 bases from J, with 11 bases between. In DNA form, the CDR3 reads TGTGCCAGCAGTTTGCCAGGGGCCATGAACACTGAAGCTTTCTTT. Encoded protein: CASSLPGAMNTEAFF.

This chain connects TRBV6-6 to TRBJ2-2; D remains unclear. Trimming left V 2 bases short and J 4 bases short, with 8 bases between. The CDR3 sequence is 14 residues long. The germline V gene encodes CDR1 MNHNY and CDR2 SVGAGI (reference sequence). The CDR3 reads CASSYQETTGELFF. The CDR3 bases are TGTGCCAGCAGTTACCAGGAAACCACCGGGGAGCTGTTTTTT.

For the CDR3, the DNA is TGTGCCAGCAGAAAGGGGCTGCGGTTGGGCAATCAGCCCCAGCATTTT. Amino acid sequence: CASRKGLRLGNQPQHF. The chain is built from TRBV21-1 and TRBJ1-5; TRBD1 is taken as the D call from the table, unchecked against the DNA. TRBV21-1 is a documented pseudogene. The CDR3 is 16 amino acids.

This sequence joins TRBV19 and TRBJ2-5; 10 nucleotides agree with TRBD1. CDR3 size: 13 residues. The V gene end was trimmed by 8 bases and the J gene end by 2 bases; junction bases not matched to a gene: 2. Germline-derived CDR1 and CDR2 are LNHDA and SQIVND (reference sequence). Here the CDR3 reads CASRDRGQETQYF. As DNA, the CDR3 is TGTGCCAGTCGGGACAGGGGTCAAGAGACCCAGTACTTC. The whole variable domain, filled in from reference TRBV19 and TRBJ2-5, reads DGGITQSPKYLFRKEGQNVTLSCEQNLNHDAMYWYRQDPGQGLRLIYYSQIVNDFQKGDIAEGYSVSREKKESFPLTVTSAQKNPTAFYLCASRDRGQETQYFGPGTRLLVL.

The V gene is TRBV4-1, the J gene TRBJ1-1, with 7 bases aligning to TRBD1. With V trimmed by 3 bases and J by 5 bases, 6 bases remained unmatched. Germline lookup yields CDR1 MGHRA and CDR2 YSYEKL. The CDR3 runs to 14 residues. CDR3 loop: CASSQGQYRTEAFF. CDR3 DNA: TGCGCCAGCAGCCAGGGACAGTACCGGACTGAAGCTTTCTTT.

This clone was observed a few times. The V call is TRBV5-1, the J call TRBJ1-3; tentative D call: TRBD1 (6 bases). V lost 0 bases and J lost 2, with 15 bases in between. Germline V gene data show CDR1 as SGHRS and CDR2 as YFSETQ. This CDR3 is built from 17 residues. The CDR3 protein is CASSLGDTGPPGNTIYF. CDR3 in DNA: TGCGCCAGCAGCTTGGGGGACACCGGGCCCCCTGGAAACACCATATATTTT.

The genes are TRBV6-4 and TRBJ2-7; a possible D gene is TRBD1 (5 bases). Germline V gives CDR1 MRHNA, CDR2 SNTAGT. V was cut by 0 bases and J by 3 bases, with 27 bases left in between. The CDR3 length is 20 residues. CDR3: CASSDSRGPTVGPPGYEQYF. The DNA of the CDR3 is TGTGCCAGCAGTGACTCGAGAGGTCCCACAGTGGGGCCGCCAGGCTACGAGCAGTACTTC.

The genes are TRBV4-3 and TRBJ2-1, with 8 bases that match TRBD1. The CDR3 sequence is 14 residues long. In germline, CDR1 is LGHNA, CDR2 YSLEER. The trim removed 2 bases at V and 5 bases at J, leaving 2 bases unmatched. CDR3 residues: CASSQRDRNNEQFF. CDR3 DNA sequence: TGCGCCAGCAGCCAAAGGGACAGGAACAATGAGCAGTTCTTC.

The rearrangement uses TRBV7-2 and TRBJ2-7, with 7 bases lining up with TRBD2. Germline-derived CDR1 and CDR2 are SGHTA and FQGNSA. The CDR3 extends over 15 amino acids. Losses at the gene ends were 5 bases for V and 2 bases for J; bases not matched to a gene: 9. The CDR3 sequence is CASSLGSGVTYEQYF. In DNA, the CDR3 is TGTGCCAGCAGCCTAGGAAGCGGGGTAACCTACGAGCAGTACTTC.

V gene TRBV30 combines with J gene TRBJ2-5, with 8 bases aligning to TRBD1. Losses at the gene ends were 5 bases for V and 2 bases for J; bases not matched to a gene: 10. The CDR3 contains 15 residues. Germline assignment: CDR1 GTSNPN and CDR2 SVGIG (reference sequence). The CDR3 coding sequence is TGTGCCTGGGCCCTCTTGGGGACAGGTCAAGAGACCCAGTACTTC. It codes for CAWALLGTGQETQYF.

V usage is TRBV27 and J usage is TRBJ2-1, with D maybe TRBD2 (6 bases). This CDR3 spans 13 amino acids. Germline lookup yields CDR1 MNHEY and CDR2 SMNVEV (reference sequence). Trimming shortened V by 5 bases and J by 7 bases, and 12 bases separated the two germline ends. CDR3 region: CASSPDRGNEQFF. The CDR3 DNA reads as TGTGCCAGCAGTCCCGACCGGGGGAATGAGCAGTTCTTC.

This clone was detected only once. The sample holds other DNA sequences that translate to the same CDR3. The chain links TRBV29-1 to TRBJ1-1; 9 bases fit TRBD1. This CDR3 region has 12 residues. V lost 7 bases and J lost 1; bases outside the gene matches: 1. The germline CDR1 and CDR2 sequences are SQVTM and ANQGSEA. CDR3 DNA: TGCAGCGCGGACAGGGGGAACACTGAAGCTTTCTTT. Protein product: CSADRGNTEAFF.

The rearrangement joins TRBV6-1 to TRBJ1-3; D gene uncertain. Trimming shortened V by 7 bases and J by 3 bases, and 7 bases separated the two germline ends. Germline values: CDR1 MNHNS, CDR2 SASEGT. This CDR3 contains 12 residues. This CDR3 is CASTPGGNTIYF. The CDR3 nucleotides read TGTGCCAGCACCCCCGGTGGAAACACCATATATTTT.

The chain carries TRBV12-1 and TRBJ2-1; TRBD2, as called in the table, went unchecked against the DNA. TRBV12-1 is flagged as a pseudogene. This CDR3 contains 23 residues. CDR3 loop: CASSPEPSDLISGPGGSYNEQFF. CDR3 in DNA: TGTGCCAGCTCCCCAGAGCCCTCCGACTTGATCAGCGGACCTGGAGGCTCCTACAATGAGCAGTTCTTC.

The chain joins TRBV28 to TRBJ1-1, with TRBD1 matching over 10 bases. The V gene's germline CDR1 is MDHEN and CDR2 SYDVKM. With 6 bases clipped from V and 6 bases from J, the junction kept 7 bases outside the gene matches. The CDR3 has 14 residues. For the CDR3, the DNA is TGTGCCAGCAGCCAGAGACAGGGGGCGGCTGAAGCTTTCTTT. It encodes CASSQRQGAAEAFF.

The V call is TRBV2, the J call TRBJ2-7, with a tentative D call TRBD2 (5 bases). Germline CDR1 SNHLY, CDR2 FYNNEI. CDR3 size: 14 residues. The V and J ends lost 6 bases and 1 base respectively, with 13 bases between them. The CDR3 region is CASREGGPSYEQYF. The CDR3 DNA reads TGTGCCAGCAGAGAGGGTGGGCCTTCCTACGAGCAGTACTTC.

J is TRBJ2-2 and V is TRBV27; TRBD2 agrees at 10 bases. Germline CDR1 MNHEY, CDR2 SMNVEV (reference sequence). The CDR3 has 17 amino acids. V lost 6 bases, J lost 6 bases, and 13 bases stayed unmatched. The CDR3 bases are TGTGCCAGCAGCCTAAGCCGGCTAGCGGGAGATGCCGGGGAGCTGTTTTTT. Its translation is CASSLSRLAGDAGELFF.

The CDR3 loop reads CASSLVTRQAFF. The CDR3 nucleotides are TGTGCCAGCAGTTTGGTAACGAGGCAAGCTTTCTTT. V usage is TRBV28 and J usage is TRBJ1-1; D unresolved. V was shortened by 3 bases and J by 9 bases, with 11 bases between the two germline ends. CDR3 length equals 12 residues. Germline values: CDR1 MDHEN, CDR2 SYDVKM.

By sample share, this clone is large. The V call is TRBV7-9, the J call TRBJ2-5, with 9 bases aligning to TRBD2. Germline CDR1 reads SEHNR; CDR2 reads FQNEAQ (reference sequence). This CDR3 spans 14 amino acids. With 9 bases clipped from V and 5 bases from J, the junction kept 10 bases outside the gene matches. CDR3 sequence: CASRAAGGSETQYF. The CDR3 DNA reads TGTGCCAGTAGGGCAGCGGGGGGCTCGGAGACCCAGTACTTC.

The chain couples TRBV28 to TRBJ2-1, with 9 bases aligning to TRBD2. CDR3 size: 17 residues. The trim removed 4 bases at V and 5 bases at J, leaving 12 bases unmatched. Germline V gene data show CDR1 as MDHEN and CDR2 as SYDVKM. CDR3 sequence (DNA): TGTGCCAGCAGTTCCCTCATAGCGGGAGTATACCACAATGAGCAGTTCTTC. Translation: CASSSLIAGVYHNEQFF.

The chain employs TRBV13 and TRBJ2-3; possible D gene TRBD2, 7 bases. The V end lost 5 bases, the J end lost 4 bases, and 19 bases lay between the germline ends. This CDR3 is 16 amino acids long. CDR1 PRHDT and CDR2 FYEKMQ come from the germline V gene (reference sequence). The CDR3, as DNA: TGTGCCAGCAGCCCCGCCGGGGGGCGAATGGCAGATACGCAGTATTTT. The encoded protein is CASSPAGGRMADTQYF.

The chain combines TRBV19 with TRBJ2-3, with a tentative D call TRBD2 (6 bases). The CDR3 is 15 residues long. Germline assignment: CDR1 LNHDA and CDR2 SQIVND (reference sequence). V was cut by 2 bases and J by 5 bases, with 14 bases left in between. The chain's CDR3 is CASSIMGGVRDTQYF. CDR3 bases: TGTGCCAGTAGTATAATGGGCGGGGTAAGAGATACGCAGTATTTT.

The chain combines TRBV4-1 with TRBJ1-6, with TRBD1 matching 7 bases. The length of the CDR3 is 18 residues. Trimming removed 0 bases from V and 0 bases from J; junction bases left unmatched: 5. Per germline, CDR1 MGHRA and CDR2 YSYEKL. The CDR3 bases are TGCGCCAGCAGCCAAGATATGGGACAGAGCTCCTATAATTCACCCCTCCACTTT. Translation: CASSQDMGQSSYNSPLHF.